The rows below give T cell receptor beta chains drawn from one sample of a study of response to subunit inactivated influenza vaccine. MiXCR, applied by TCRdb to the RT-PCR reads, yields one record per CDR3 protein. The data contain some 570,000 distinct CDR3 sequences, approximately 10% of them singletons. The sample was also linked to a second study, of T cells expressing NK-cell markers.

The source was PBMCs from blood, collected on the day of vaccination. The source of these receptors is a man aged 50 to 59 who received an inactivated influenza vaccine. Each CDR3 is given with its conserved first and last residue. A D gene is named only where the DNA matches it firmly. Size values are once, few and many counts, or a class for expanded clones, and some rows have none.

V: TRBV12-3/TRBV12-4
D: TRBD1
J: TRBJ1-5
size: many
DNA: TGTGCCAGCAGTACCGGACAGGGGCGTTTTCAGCCCCAGCATTTT
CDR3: CASSTGQGRFQPQHF

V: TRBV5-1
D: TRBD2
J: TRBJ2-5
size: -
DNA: TGCGCCAGCAGCCCCCAGACTAGCGGGGGAGGAGGGGAGACCCAGTACTTC
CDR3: CASSPQTSGGGGETQYF

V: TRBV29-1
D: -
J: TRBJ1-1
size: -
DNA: TGCAGCGTTGTGACGCATTTGGCGAGAAACACTGAAGCTTTCTTT
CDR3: CSVVTHLARNTEAFF

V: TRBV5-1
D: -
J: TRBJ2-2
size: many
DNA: TGCGCCAGCACAAAGACAGGAAACACCGGGGAGCTGTTTTTT
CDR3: CASTKTGNTGELFF

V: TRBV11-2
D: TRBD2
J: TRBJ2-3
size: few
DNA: TGTGCCAGCAGGCCACCGGGACTAGCGGGAGTTTTAGATACGCAGTATTTT
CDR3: CASRPPGLAGVLDTQYF

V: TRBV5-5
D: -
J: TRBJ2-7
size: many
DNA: TGTGCCAGCAGGCACGAACCTTCTGTTTACGAGCAGTACTTC
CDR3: CASRHEPSVYEQYF

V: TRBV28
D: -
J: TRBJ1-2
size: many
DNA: TGTGCCAGCAGTCCACACCCGCAGGGCGGCTATGGCTACACCTTC
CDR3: CASSPHPQGGYGYTF

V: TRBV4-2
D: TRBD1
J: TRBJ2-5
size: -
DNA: TGTGCCAGCAGCACACGGGACAGCCAAGAGACCCAGTACTTC
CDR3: CASSTRDSQETQYF

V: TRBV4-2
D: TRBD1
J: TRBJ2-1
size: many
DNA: TGTGCCAGCAGTAAAGGGACAGCCCGTAACAATGAGCAGTTCTTC
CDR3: CASSKGTARNNEQFF

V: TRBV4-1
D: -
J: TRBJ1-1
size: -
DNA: TGCGCCAGCAGCCCGGGACACCCGAACACTGAAGCTTTCTTT
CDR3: CASSPGHPNTEAFF

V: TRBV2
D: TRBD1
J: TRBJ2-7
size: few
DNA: TGTGCCAGTATGGACAGGGGGCGTTTTGGCTACGAGCAGTACTTC
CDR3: CASMDRGRFGYEQYF

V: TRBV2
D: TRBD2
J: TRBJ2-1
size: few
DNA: TGTGCCAGCAGAGCGGGACTAGCGGGATACAATGAGCAGTTCTTC
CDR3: CASRAGLAGYNEQFF

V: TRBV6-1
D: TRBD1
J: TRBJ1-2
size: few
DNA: TGTGCCAGCAGTGCATTGGGACAGGGGGGCGATGGCTACACCTTC
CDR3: CASSALGQGGDGYTF

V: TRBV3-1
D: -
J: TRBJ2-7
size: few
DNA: TGTGCCAGCAGCCAATCGCGGGCGCGTGGGGAGCAGTACTTC
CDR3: CASSQSRARGEQYF

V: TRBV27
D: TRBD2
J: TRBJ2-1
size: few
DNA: TGTGCCACCTCGCAGTCACTAGCGGTGGGGAATGAGCAGTTCTTC
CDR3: CATSQSLAVGNEQFF

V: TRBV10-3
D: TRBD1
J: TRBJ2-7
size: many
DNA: TGTGCCACCGGCGGGACAGGGGATCCTCTAACCTACGAGCAGTACTTC
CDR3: CATGGTGDPLTYEQYF

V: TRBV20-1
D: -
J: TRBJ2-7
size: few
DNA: TGCAGTGCTCCCCCAGGAGGGAGAGACTACGAGCAGTACTTC
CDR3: CSAPPGGRDYEQYF

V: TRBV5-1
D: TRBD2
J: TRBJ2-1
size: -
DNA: TGCGCCAGCAGCTTGGGTGTAGCGGGACCCTACAATGAGCAGTTCTTC
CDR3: CASSLGVAGPYNEQFF

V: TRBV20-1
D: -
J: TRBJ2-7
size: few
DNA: TGCAGTGCTAGTCCGTTGCCCCTTCCGGGAGAGCAGTACTTC
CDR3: CSASPLPLPGEQYF

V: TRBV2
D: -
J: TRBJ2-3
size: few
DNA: TGTGCCAGCAGTGAAGCGGCGGCGTATATCACAGATACGCAGTATTTT
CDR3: CASSEAAAYITDTQYF

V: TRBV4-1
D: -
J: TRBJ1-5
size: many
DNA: TGCGCCAGCAGCCAAGATAGGCGGTTGAAAACTCGGGTCTATAGCAATCAGCCCCAGCATTTT
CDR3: CASSQDRRLKTRVYSNQPQHF

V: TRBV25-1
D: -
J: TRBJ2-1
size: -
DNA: TGTGCCAGCAGTGAGGGACGACACAATGAGCAGTTCTTC
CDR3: CASSEGRHNEQFF

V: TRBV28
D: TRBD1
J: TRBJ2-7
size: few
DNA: TGTGCCAGCAGTTTTTTGGGACAGTCGACCTACGAGCAGTACTTC
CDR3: CASSFLGQSTYEQYF

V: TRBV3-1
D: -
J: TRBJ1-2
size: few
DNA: TGTGCCAGCAGCCGCTACCTCTACAGGGAGGACTATGGCTACACCTTC
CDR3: CASSRYLYREDYGYTF

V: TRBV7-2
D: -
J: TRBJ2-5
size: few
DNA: TGTGCCAGCAGCTCCCCCTTGGAGACCCAGTACTTC
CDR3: CASSSPLETQYF

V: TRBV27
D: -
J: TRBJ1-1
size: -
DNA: TGTGCCAGCAGTTTCACAGGGATGTACACTGAAGCTTTCTTT
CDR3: CASSFTGMYTEAFF